What follows describes a single T cell receptor beta chain. The data stem from a study of blood T cell repertoires in COVID-19. TCRdb's table, derived via immunoSEQ multiplex PCR, lists solely in-frame clones and lacks some. The table lists more than 150,000 clones, approximately 84% of them singletons. This CDR3 contains 13 residues. Germline-derived CDR1 and CDR2 are SNHLY and FYNNEI. V was pared by 4 bases and J by 4 bases, with 3 bases of the junction left unmatched. Two negative PCRs, clearance, or symptom resolution characterized the recovered Cohort 3 donors. The sequence was collected from a woman aged 45-59 years who had recovered from COVID-19. This rearrangement joins TRBV2 to TRBJ2-7; 8 nucleotides match TRBD1. Sequencing was carried out using PBMCs or T cells enriched from blood (not recorded which). CDR3 sequence (DNA): TGTGCCAGCAGTGCTAGACAGGGGTACGAGCAGTACTTC. Translating gives CASSARQGYEQYF.